This TCR beta chain was identified in a study of Ad26.COV2.S vaccination and SARS-CoV-2 variants. Study as a whole: Donor participated within the Ad26.COV2.S arm of the COV1001 trial.

Treatment of the sample: roughly 20 received Ad26.COV2.S at low or high dose, single or two shots; 5 received placebo; per-sample allocation not given. Day 63 after the first vaccine or placebo injection was the time point for sampling. Germline assignment: CDR1 MGHRA and CDR2 YSYEKL. The V segment lost 0 bases and the J segment 7 bases; nucleotides outside the gene matches: 12. There are 18 residues in the CDR3. Repertoires were generated with immunoSEQ multiplex PCR, while TCRdb's copy carries only in-frame clones and drops some. The table records 360,000 or so clones, more than 75% of them present only once. The study's findings and limits: Measures of TCR breadth and depth may have fallen short of total T cell responses.

On this clone: Its cognate antigen is unknown.

The starting material was peripheral blood, obtained in a trial of Ad26.COV2.S vaccine versus placebo. The V gene is TRBV4-1, the J gene TRBJ2-1; 10 positions agree with TRBD2. This TCR derives from a person aged 18-65 years who received the Ad26.COV2.S COVID-19 vaccine or a placebo. As DNA, the CDR3 is TGCGCCAGCAGCCAAGATACTTCGCTAGCGGGGGAGGATAATGAGCAGTTCTTC. Translating it yields CASSQDTSLAGEDNEQFF.